Listed below are T cell receptor beta chains from one sample, sequenced in a study of PD-1 blockade in classical Hodgkin lymphoma. Assay used: immunoSEQ multiplex PCR; TCRdb lists only in-frame clones, some missing. The sample shows 70,000 or so clones, over 90% of them seen only once. Sequencing was done on a sample of peripheral blood mononuclear cells (PBMCs). All receptors derive from a human donor with classical Hodgkin lymphoma. The CDR3 runs from the conserved cysteine through the conserved F or W. Fields, in order: V gene, clone size, J gene, D gene, CDR3 length, CDR3 protein, CDR3 DNA. D genes are given only for firm matches. Rows give clone size only sometimes, using once, few, many, or a class for an expanded clone.

>TRBV29-1|NA|TRBJ2-5|NA|13
CSALLADQETQYF
TGCAGCGCATTACTAGCAGACCAAGAGACCCAGTACTTC
>TRBV6-5|once|TRBJ1-5|NA|15
CASSVTVGSNQPQHF
TGTGCCAGCAGTGTAACAGTCGGTAGCAATCAGCCCCAGCATTTT
>TRBV21-1|NA|TRBJ1-5|NA|18
CASSKVKGGPVGNQPQHF
TGTGCCAGCAGCAAAGTCAAAGGGGGACCCGTAGGAAATCAGCCCCAGCATTTT
>TRBV7-3|NA|TRBJ2-2|NA|12
CASSHVAGELFF
TGTGCCAGCAGCCATGTAGCCGGGGAGCTGTTTTTT
>TRBV14|NA|TRBJ2-5|NA|17
CASSQDRGANLQETQYF
TGTGCCAGCAGCCAAGATCGGGGGGCCAACCTCCAAGAGACCCAGTACTTC
>TRBV5-1|NA|TRBJ2-3|NA|14
CASRYDSSTDTQYF
TGCGCCAGCAGGTACGACAGCAGCACAGATACGCAGTATTTT
>TRBV5-1|NA|TRBJ2-2|NA|13
CASSPLVDGELFF
TGCGCCAGCAGCCCCTTAGTTGACGGGGAGCTGTTTTTT
>TRBV19|NA|TRBJ2-2|NA|15
CAVGTPLQYTGELFF
TGTGCAGTGGGTACCCCCCTTCAGTACACCGGGGAGCTGTTTTTT
>TRBV11-3|NA|TRBJ2-3|NA|14
CASSYSGSTDTQYF
TGTGCCAGCAGCTATAGCGGTAGCACAGATACGCAGTATTTT
>TRBV18|NA|TRBJ2-5|TRBD1|13
CASSSGQQETQYF
TGTGCCAGCTCATCGGGACAGCAAGAGACCCAGTACTTC
>TRBV4-1|NA|TRBJ2-1|NA|15
CASSPQWGVDNEQFF
TGCGCCAGCAGCCCACAATGGGGGGTTGACAATGAGCAGTTCTTC
>TRBV27|few|TRBJ2-7|NA|14
CATRYGSSSYEQYF
TGTGCCACCCGATATGGCAGCTCCTCCTACGAGCAGTACTTC
>TRBV6-1|NA|TRBJ1-5|TRBD1|15
CASSPGTELNQPQHF
TGTGCCAGCAGTCCCGGGACAGAACTCAATCAGCCCCAGCATTTT
>TRBV6-5|once|TRBJ2-7|NA|13
CASSYRQNYEQYF
TGTGCCAGCAGTTATCGACAGAACTACGAGCAGTACTTC
>TRBV4-1|NA|TRBJ2-1|NA|16
CASSQGGRGLYNEQFF
TGCGCCAGCAGCCAAGGAGGGAGAGGGTTATACAATGAGCAGTTCTTC
>TRBV4-1|NA|TRBJ2-1|NA|17
CASSPQGTPSFFNEQFF
TGCGCCAGCAGCCCCCAGGGGACCCCATCTTTTTTCAATGAGCAGTTCTTC
>TRBV30|NA|TRBJ1-3|NA|14
CAWSVRRGRNTIYF
TGTGCCTGGAGTGTACGGAGAGGTCGAAACACCATATATTTT
>TRBV6-5|NA|TRBJ1-5|NA|15
CASKTDGLSNQPQHF
TGTGCCAGCAAAACCGACGGACTAAGCAATCAGCCCCAGCATTTT
>TRBV13|NA|TRBJ2-2|TRBD2|17
CASSLFSGGEYTGELFF
TGTGCCAGCAGCCTCTTCAGCGGGGGGGAATACACCGGGGAGCTGTTTTTT
>TRBV9|few|TRBJ1-4|NA|13
CASSVDPGTGVFF
TGTGCCAGCAGCGTGGATCCTGGGACCGGAGTGTTTTTT
>TRBV6-6|NA|TRBJ1-2|NA|13
CASSYGRDYGYTF
TGTGCCAGCAGTTACGGCAGGGACTATGGCTACACCTTC
>TRBV6-5|NA|TRBJ2-3|TRBD2|16
CASSYSPSGGAYTQYF
TGTGCCAGCAGTTACTCACCTAGCGGGGGGGCTTATACGCAGTATTTT
>TRBV5-4|few|TRBJ1-2|NA|13
CASSLAGTNGYTF
TGTGCCAGCAGCTTGGCGGGGACCAATGGCTACACCTTC
>TRBV9|NA|TRBJ2-2|NA|15
CASSLTLVTTGELFF
TGTGCCAGCAGCTTAACTCTGGTGACCACCGGGGAGCTGTTTTTT
>TRBV4-1|NA|TRBJ1-5|NA|16
CASSQVVIAGHQPQHF
TGCGCCAGCAGCCAAGTAGTGATCGCAGGGCATCAGCCCCAGCATTTT
>TRBV5-1|NA|TRBJ2-5|TRBD2|15
CASSLLAGQQETQYF
TGCGCCAGCAGCTTGTTAGCGGGGCAACAAGAGACCCAGTACTTC
>TRBV15|few|TRBJ1-2|NA|17
CATSRDTPDTGGYGYTF
TGTGCCACCAGCAGAGATACCCCGGACACCGGGGGCTATGGCTACACCTTC
>TRBV2|NA|TRBJ2-7|NA|13
CASSRDGIYEQYF
TGTGCCAGCAGTCGGGACGGCATCTACGAGCAGTACTTC
>TRBV2|NA|TRBJ2-1|TRBD1|12
CASSKYRGEQFF
TGTGCCAGCAGCAAATACAGGGGTGAGCAGTTCTTC
>TRBV7-9|NA|TRBJ2-3|NA|12
CASSPPADTQYF
TGTGCCAGCAGCCCTCCGGCAGATACGCAGTATTTT
>TRBV6-1|NA|TRBJ2-7|NA|14
CASSELWTPYEQYF
TGTGCCAGCAGTGAACTCTGGACACCCTACGAGCAGTACTTC
>TRBV7-9|NA|TRBJ2-3|NA|16
CASSLSFWAGTDTQYF
TGTGCCAGCAGCTTAAGTTTTTGGGCGGGAACAGATACGCAGTATTTT
>TRBV6-5|NA|TRBJ1-5|NA|14
CASSGGWANQPQHF
TGTGCCAGCAGTGGAGGCTGGGCCAATCAGCCCCAGCATTTT
>TRBV6-5|NA|TRBJ2-1|TRBD2|13
CASSYGGGNEQFF
TGTGCCAGCAGTTACGGGGGGGGCAATGAGCAGTTCTTC
>TRBV5-5|NA|TRBJ1-5|NA|14
CASSLGIVDQPQHF
TGTGCCAGCAGCTTGGGCATAGTAGATCAGCCCCAGCATTTT
>TRBV7-2|NA|TRBJ2-6|NA|16
CASSPRGISGANVLTF
TGTGCCAGCAGCCCAAGGGGTATCTCTGGGGCCAACGTCCTGACTTTC
>TRBV2|NA|TRBJ1-5|NA|13
CASNDRQHQPQHF
TGTGCCAGCAACGACAGGCAACATCAGCCCCAGCATTTT
>TRBV6-1|once|TRBJ2-7|NA|13
CAGGSPSSYEQYF
TGTGCCGGGGGCAGCCCGAGCTCCTACGAGCAGTACTTC
>TRBV27|NA|TRBJ1-4|NA|15
CVSRPFDKGREKLFF
TGTGTCAGCAGGCCATTTGACAAGGGGAGAGAAAAACTGTTTTTT